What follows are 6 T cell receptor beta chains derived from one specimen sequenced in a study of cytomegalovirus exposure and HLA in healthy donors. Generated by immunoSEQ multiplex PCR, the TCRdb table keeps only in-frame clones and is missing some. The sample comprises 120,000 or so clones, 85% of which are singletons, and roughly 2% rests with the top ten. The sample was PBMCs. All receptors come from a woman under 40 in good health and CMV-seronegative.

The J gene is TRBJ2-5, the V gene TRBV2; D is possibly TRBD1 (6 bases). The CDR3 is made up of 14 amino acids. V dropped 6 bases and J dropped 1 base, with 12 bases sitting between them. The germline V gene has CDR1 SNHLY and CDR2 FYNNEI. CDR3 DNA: TGTGCCAGCAGGGCCAGGGGTTTCCAAGAGACCCAGTACTTC. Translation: CASRARGFQETQYF.

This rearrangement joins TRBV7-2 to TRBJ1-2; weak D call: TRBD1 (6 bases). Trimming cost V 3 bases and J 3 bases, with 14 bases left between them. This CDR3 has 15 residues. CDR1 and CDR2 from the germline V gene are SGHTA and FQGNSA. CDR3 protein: CASSFGQGRDYGYTF. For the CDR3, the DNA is TGTGCCAGCAGCTTCGGCCAGGGGAGGGACTATGGCTACACCTTC.

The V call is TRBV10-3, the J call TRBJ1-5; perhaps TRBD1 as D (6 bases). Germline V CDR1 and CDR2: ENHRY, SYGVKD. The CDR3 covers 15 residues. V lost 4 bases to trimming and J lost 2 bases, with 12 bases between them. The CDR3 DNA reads TGTGCCATCAGTGGGGGGGGCTCGGGCAATCAGCCCCAGCATTTT. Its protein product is CAISGGGSGNQPQHF.

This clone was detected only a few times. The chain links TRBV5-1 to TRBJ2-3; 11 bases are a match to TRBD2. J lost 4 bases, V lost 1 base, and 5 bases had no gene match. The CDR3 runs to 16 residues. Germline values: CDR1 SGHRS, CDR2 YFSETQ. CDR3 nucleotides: TGCGCCAGCAGCTTGATAGCGGGGGGGCCCCCAGATACGCAGTATTTT. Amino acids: CASSLIAGGPPDTQYF.

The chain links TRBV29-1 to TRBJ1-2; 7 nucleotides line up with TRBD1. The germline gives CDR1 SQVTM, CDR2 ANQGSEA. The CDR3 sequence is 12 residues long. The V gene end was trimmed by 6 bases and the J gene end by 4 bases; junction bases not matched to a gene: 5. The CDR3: CSVDTGVYGYTF. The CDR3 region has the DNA TGCAGCGTCGATACAGGGGTCTATGGCTACACCTTC.

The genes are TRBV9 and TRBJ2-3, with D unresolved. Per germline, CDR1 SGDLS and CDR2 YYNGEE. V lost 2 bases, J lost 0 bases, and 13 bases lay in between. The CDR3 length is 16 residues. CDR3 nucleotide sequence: TGTGCCAGCAGCGTCCTGGGCTCAATTAGCACAGATACGCAGTATTTT. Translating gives CASSVLGSISTDTQYF.